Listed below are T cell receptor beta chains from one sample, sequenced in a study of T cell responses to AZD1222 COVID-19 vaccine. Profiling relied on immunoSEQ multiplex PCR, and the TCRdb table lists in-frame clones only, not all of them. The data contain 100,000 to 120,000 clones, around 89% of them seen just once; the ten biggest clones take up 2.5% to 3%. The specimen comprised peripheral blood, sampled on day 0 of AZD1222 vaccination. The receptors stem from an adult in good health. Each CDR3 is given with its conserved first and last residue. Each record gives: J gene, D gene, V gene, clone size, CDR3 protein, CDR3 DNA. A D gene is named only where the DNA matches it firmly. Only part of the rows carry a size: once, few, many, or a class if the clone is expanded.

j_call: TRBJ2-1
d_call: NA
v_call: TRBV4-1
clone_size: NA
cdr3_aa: CASSQVWQGGSYNEQFF
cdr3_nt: TGCGCCAGCAGCCAAGTATGGCAGGGGGGCTCCTACAATGAGCAGTTCTTC

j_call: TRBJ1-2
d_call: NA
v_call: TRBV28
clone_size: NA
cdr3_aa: CASSLDPAGADYGYTF
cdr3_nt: TGTGCCAGCAGTTTAGACCCCGCCGGGGCCGACTATGGCTACACCTTC

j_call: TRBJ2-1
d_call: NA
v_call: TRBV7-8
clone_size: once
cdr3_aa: CASSSGSSYNEQFF
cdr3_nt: TGTGCCAGCAGCTCGGGCAGCTCCTACAATGAGCAGTTCTTC

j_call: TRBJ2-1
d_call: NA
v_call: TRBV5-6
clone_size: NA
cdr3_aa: CASSPVYGDEQFF
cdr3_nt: TGTGCCAGCAGCCCGGTTTATGGGGATGAGCAGTTCTTC

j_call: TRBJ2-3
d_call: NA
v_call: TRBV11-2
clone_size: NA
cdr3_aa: CASSSGTDTQYF
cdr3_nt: TGTGCCAGCAGCTCAGGCACAGATACGCAGTATTTT

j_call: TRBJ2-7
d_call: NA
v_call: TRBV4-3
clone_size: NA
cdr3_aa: CASSQELSSYPYEQYF
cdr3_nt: TGCGCCAGCAGCCAAGAATTATCGAGCTACCCCTACGAGCAGTACTTC

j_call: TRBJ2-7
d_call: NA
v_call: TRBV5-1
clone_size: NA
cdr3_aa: CASSDSLSYEQYF
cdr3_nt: TGCGCCAGCAGCGATTCTCTCTCCTACGAGCAGTACTTC

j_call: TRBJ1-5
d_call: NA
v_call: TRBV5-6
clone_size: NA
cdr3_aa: CASSHRVLDQPQHF
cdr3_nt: TGTGCCAGCAGCCACAGGGTTTTGGATCAGCCCCAGCATTTT

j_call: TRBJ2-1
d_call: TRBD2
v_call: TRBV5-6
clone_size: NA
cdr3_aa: CASSLASSGRVSYNEQFF
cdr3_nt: TGTGCCAGCAGCTTGGCGTCTAGCGGGAGGGTTTCCTACAATGAGCAGTTCTTC

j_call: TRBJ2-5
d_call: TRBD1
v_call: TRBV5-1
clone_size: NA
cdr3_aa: CASSLVGTGGFIETQYF
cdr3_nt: TGCGCCAGCAGCTTGGTTGGGACAGGGGGCTTCATAGAGACCCAGTACTTC

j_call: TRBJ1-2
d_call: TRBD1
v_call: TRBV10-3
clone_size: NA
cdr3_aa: CAIRTGTGLNYGYTF
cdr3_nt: TGTGCCATCAGGACCGGGACAGGGTTAAACTATGGCTACACCTTC

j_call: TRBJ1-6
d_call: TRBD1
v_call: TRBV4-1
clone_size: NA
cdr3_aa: CASSHAGQFNSPLHF
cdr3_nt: TGCGCCAGCAGCCATGCGGGACAGTTCAATTCACCCCTCCACTTT

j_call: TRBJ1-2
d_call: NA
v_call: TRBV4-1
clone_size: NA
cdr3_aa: CASSQVGNYGYTF
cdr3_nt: TGCGCCAGCAGCCAAGTAGGGAACTATGGCTACACCTTC

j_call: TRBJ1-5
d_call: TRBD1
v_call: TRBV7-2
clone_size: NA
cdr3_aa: CASSLGGQTYQPQHF
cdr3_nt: TGTGCCAGCAGCTTGGGGGGACAGACTTATCAGCCCCAGCATTTT

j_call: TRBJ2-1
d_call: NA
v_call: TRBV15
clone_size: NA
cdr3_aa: CATSRESGTSSYNEQFF
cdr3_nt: TGTGCCACCAGCAGAGAGTCGGGGACAAGCTCCTACAATGAGCAGTTCTTC

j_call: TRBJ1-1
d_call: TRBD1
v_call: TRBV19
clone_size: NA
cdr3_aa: CASKGPLGQGDTEAFF
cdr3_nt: TGTGCCAGTAAGGGCCCATTGGGACAGGGGGACACTGAAGCTTTCTTT

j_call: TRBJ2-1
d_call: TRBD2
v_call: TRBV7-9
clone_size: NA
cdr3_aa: CASSLVSRGGQNEQFF
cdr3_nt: TGTGCCAGCAGCTTAGTATCGCGGGGGGGCCAAAATGAGCAGTTCTTC

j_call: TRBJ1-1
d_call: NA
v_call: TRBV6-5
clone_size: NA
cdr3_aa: CASSLRDMNTEAFF
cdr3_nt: TGTGCCAGCAGCCTCAGGGACATGAACACTGAAGCTTTCTTT

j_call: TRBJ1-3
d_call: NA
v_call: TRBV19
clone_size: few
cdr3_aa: CASSTPGNTIYF
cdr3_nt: TGTGCCAGTAGTACTCCTGGAAACACCATATATTTT